This TCR beta chain was obtained from a study of tumor T cells in aggressive B-cell lymphoma. TCRdb keeps only in-frame clones here, not all; method: immunoSEQ multiplex PCR. The sample has 9,000 to 13,000 clones; around 90% are singletons. The sequence was obtained from an adult with diffuse large B cell lymphoma. Sequencing input: tumor tissue.

In nucleotides, the CDR3 is TGCGCCAGCAGCCTCGACCCGAGACTAGCGGGAGTTAACGAGCAGTACTTC. Translating gives CASSLDPRLAGVNEQYF. The chain links TRBV5-1 to TRBJ2-7, with TRBD2 matching over 12 bases. This CDR3 region has 17 residues. V lost 4 bases to trimming and J lost 5 bases; unmatched junction nucleotides: 13. Germline CDR1 is SGHRS and CDR2 is YFSETQ.